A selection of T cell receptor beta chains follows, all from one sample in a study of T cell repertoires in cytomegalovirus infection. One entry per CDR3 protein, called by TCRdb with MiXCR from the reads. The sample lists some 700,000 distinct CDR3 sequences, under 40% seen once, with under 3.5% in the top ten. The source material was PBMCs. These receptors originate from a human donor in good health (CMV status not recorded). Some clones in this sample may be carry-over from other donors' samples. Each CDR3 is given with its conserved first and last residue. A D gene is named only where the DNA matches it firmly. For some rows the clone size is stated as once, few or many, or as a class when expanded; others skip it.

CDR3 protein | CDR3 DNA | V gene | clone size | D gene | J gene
CASRRSKTQISTDTQYF | TGTGCCAGCCGCCGTTCAAAGACTCAGATTAGCACAGATACGCAGTATTTT | TRBV6-1 | . | . | TRBJ2-3
CSADLGQKETQYF | TGCAGTGCGGATCTCGGACAGAAAGAGACCCAGTACTTC | TRBV20-1 | . | . | TRBJ2-5
CASNPGIGPPANTGELFF | TGTGCCAGCAACCCGGGGATTGGGCCGCCGGCGAACACCGGGGAGCTGTTTTTT | TRBV7-9 | many | . | TRBJ2-2
CASSGGTTDTGELFF | TGTGCCAGCAGCGGCGGGACGACGGACACCGGGGAGCTGTTTTTT | TRBV11-2 | few | . | TRBJ2-2
CSAGFDATNEKLFF | TGCAGTGCTGGATTCGACGCAACTAATGAAAAACTGTTTTTT | TRBV20-1 | few | . | TRBJ1-4
CASSIGGFYEQYF | TGTGCCAGTAGTATCGGCGGTTTTTACGAGCAGTACTTC | TRBV19 | . | . | TRBJ2-7
CASSLDRDAKWYEQYF | TGCGCCAGCAGCTTGGATAGGGACGCCAAGTGGTACGAGCAGTACTTC | TRBV5-1 | few | . | TRBJ2-7
CASSSVPSGQYSNQPQHF | TGTGCCAGCAGCTCCGTTCCATCAGGACAATATAGCAATCAGCCCCAGCATTTT | TRBV7-3 | . | . | TRBJ1-5
CASSYSGALNTEAFF | TGTGCCAGCAGTTACTCTGGCGCCTTGAACACTGAAGCTTTCTTT | TRBV6-5 | few | . | TRBJ1-1
CASSWNRGRGVTQYF | TGTGCCAGCAGTTGGAACAGGGGGCGCGGGGTGACCCAGTACTTC | TRBV28 | few | TRBD1 | TRBJ2-5
CASSPVPDWGAFF | TGTGCCAGCTCACCTGTTCCCGATTGGGGCGCTTTCTTT | TRBV18 | few | . | TRBJ1-1
CASTPTTDSWYTF | TGTGCCTCCACGCCTACGACTGATTCGTGGTACACCTTC | TRBV10-3 | many | . | TRBJ1-2
CASSTDRVYSPLHF | TGTGCCAGCAGCACCGACAGGGTCTACTCACCCCTCCACTTT | TRBV7-9 | few | TRBD1 | TRBJ1-6
CSVRGQGADTQYF | TGCAGCGTTAGGGGACAGGGGGCAGATACGCAGTATTTT | TRBV29-1 | few | TRBD1 | TRBJ2-3
CASSPPGQLKETQYF | TGTGCCAGCAGCCCCCCGGGGCAGCTCAAAGAGACCCAGTACTTC | TRBV7-3 | . | . | TRBJ2-5
CAISESGETILRGYEQYF | TGTGCCATCAGTGAGTCTGGCGAGACCATACTAAGGGGGTACGAGCAGTACTTC | TRBV10-3 | few | . | TRBJ2-7
CASSLSWGNTEAFF | TGTGCCAGCAGTTTATCTTGGGGGAACACTGAAGCTTTCTTT | TRBV28 | few | . | TRBJ1-1
CASSSLSSGNTIYF | TGTGCCAGCAGCTCACTGAGCTCTGGAAACACCATATATTTT | TRBV7-2 | many | . | TRBJ1-3
CASSSSPGQSPGNTIYF | TGTGCCAGCAGCTCCTCTCCGGGACAGAGCCCTGGAAACACCATATATTTT | TRBV7-2 | many | TRBD1 | TRBJ1-3
CASSILRTGMIPEAFF | TGTGCCAGTAGTATACTAAGGACAGGAATGATACCTGAAGCTTTCTTT | TRBV19 | many | TRBD1 | TRBJ1-1
CATSVQTENYGYTF | TGTGCCACCAGCGTCCAGACAGAGAACTATGGCTACACCTTC | TRBV15 | . | . | TRBJ1-2
CASSLALAGYTDTQYF | TGTGCCAGCAGCTTGGCACTAGCGGGGTACACAGATACGCAGTATTTT | TRBV5-6 | . | TRBD2 | TRBJ2-3
CASSPRRTDNEKLFF | TGTGCCAGTAGTCCCCGCCGGACAGATAATGAAAAACTGTTTTTT | TRBV19 | . | . | TRBJ1-4
CASSTRQGRGNQPQHF | TGTGCCAGTAGTACCCGACAGGGTAGAGGCAATCAGCCCCAGCATTTT | TRBV19 | few | TRBD1 | TRBJ1-5
CASSEAGAGSYQPQHF | TGTGCCAGCAGTGAAGCAGGGGCGGGAAGTTATCAGCCCCAGCATTTT | TRBV6-1 | . | . | TRBJ1-5
CASSRDDRVENIQYF | TGTGCCAGCAGCCGCGACGACAGGGTGGAAAACATTCAGTACTTC | TRBV7-3 | . | TRBD1 | TRBJ2-4
CASSSQGGAFFEQYF | TGTGCCAGCAGCTCTCAAGGGGGCGCTTTCTTCGAGCAGTACTTC | TRBV7-9 | many | TRBD1 | TRBJ2-7